These T cell receptor beta chains were read from a single sample in a study of beta chain features in type 1 diabetes. Here immunoSEQ multiplex PCR was the method, and the copy in TCRdb shows in-frame clones only, minus some. The table has almost 250,000 clones, around 14% seen once. Specimen: naive CD4+ T cells from blood. Receptors were obtained from a woman between 35 and 50 years old in good health. The CDR3 runs from the conserved cysteine through the conserved F or W. D genes are given only for firm matches. Some rows mark clone size as missing; the rest say once, few, many or name a class of expanded clone.

TRBJ2-4,15,few,TRBV10-1,-,TGCGCCAGCAGTAATTTACGGGGGACAGTAAACATTCAGTACTTC,CASSNLRGTVNIQYF
TRBJ2-1,12,few,TRBV5-1,-,TGCGCCAGCAGCTTCGATAGAGGTGAGCAGTTCTTC,CASSFDRGEQFF
TRBJ2-2,13,-,TRBV7-7,-,TGTGCCAGCAGCTTGCACGAGACCGGGGAGCTGTTTTTT,CASSLHETGELFF
TRBJ2-3,16,-,TRBV5-1,TRBD1,TGCGCCAGCAGCTTGGGGGCGGACAGGGACACAGATACGCAGTATTTT,CASSLGADRDTDTQYF
TRBJ2-2,14,-,TRBV6-1,-,TGTGCCAACTCGTTCTCTCCGGGCACCGGGGAGCTGTTTTTT,CANSFSPGTGELFF
TRBJ1-1,14,few,TRBV7-6,-,TGTGCCAGCAGCGTCAGGGGTGGTAGCACTGAAGCTTTCTTT,CASSVRGGSTEAFF
TRBJ2-1,19,-,TRBV5-4,TRBD2,TGTGCCAGCAGCCAGGGACTAGCGGGGGGGCCACTCACCTACAATGAGCAGTTCTTC,CASSQGLAGGPLTYNEQFF
TRBJ1-2,15,-,TRBV5-4,TRBD1,TGTGCCAGCAGCCTGGACAGGGGGCGCACGGCAGGCTACACCTTC,CASSLDRGRTAGYTF
TRBJ1-2,16,few,TRBV4-3,-,TGCGCCAGCAGCCAAGTCGTTGGCAGAGGTATAGATGGCTACACCTTC,CASSQVVGRGIDGYTF
TRBJ2-7,15,few,TRBV18,TRBD2,TGTGCCAGCTCACCAGGGCGGGGGGACTCCTACGAGCAGTACTTC,CASSPGRGDSYEQYF
TRBJ1-5,15,once,TRBV9,TRBD1,TGTGCCAGCAGCGTAGACGGGACAGCTAATCAGCCCCAGCATTTT,CASSVDGTANQPQHF
TRBJ2-7,16,many,TRBV7-9,TRBD1,TGTGCCAGCAGCTCCGCCTTAGGGACAGGGGTCTACGAGCAGTACTTC,CASSSALGTGVYEQYF
TRBJ1-6,14,-,TRBV19,TRBD1,TGTGCCAGCCACTCCACGGGACAGGGGCCCACCCTCCACTTT,CASHSTGQGPTLHF
TRBJ1-5,17,-,TRBV15,-,TGTGCCACCAGCAGTGGGCAAGGGGCTAGGAGCAATCAGCCCCAGCATTTT,CATSSGQGARSNQPQHF
TRBJ2-5,14,few,TRBV7-2,-,TGTGCCAGCAGCTCCGGACAGCCACAAGAGACCCAGTACTTC,CASSSGQPQETQYF
TRBJ1-5,16,-,TRBV7-9,-,TGTGCCAGCAGCACAGGGTTGAATACGCCCAATCAGCCCCAGCATTTT,CASSTGLNTPNQPQHF
TRBJ2-7,15,few,TRBV7-9,-,TGTGCCAGCAGCCAGGAGATGGGGAGGCACTACGAGCAGTACTTC,CASSQEMGRHYEQYF
TRBJ1-1,14,few,TRBV7-9,-,TGTGCCAGCAGCCCAGACAGAATGAACACTGAAGCTTTCTTT,CASSPDRMNTEAFF
TRBJ2-5,15,-,TRBV1,-,TGCACCAGCAGCCAAGATACTAGCGCACAAGAGACCCAGTACTTC,CTSSQDTSAQETQYF
TRBJ2-1,16,-,TRBV5-1,TRBD2,TGCGCCAGCAGCTTGGGTAGCGGGGGGGATGTCAATGAGCAGTTCTTC,CASSLGSGGDVNEQFF
TRBJ2-1,14,-,TRBV29-1,-,TGCAGCGTTGAACGGGGGACGGCATACAATGAGCAGTTCTTC,CSVERGTAYNEQFF
TRBJ2-7,15,-,TRBV6-5,TRBD1,TGTGCCAGCAGCCACGGACAGGGCCTTTCCTACGAGCAGTACTTC,CASSHGQGLSYEQYF
TRBJ1-5,14,-,TRBV6-4,TRBD1,TGTGCCCGAATAGACAGGGACGGCAATCAGCCCCAGCATTTT,CARIDRDGNQPQHF
TRBJ2-3,14,few,TRBV9,-,TGTGCCAGCAGCGTAGGGCGGGGCACAGATACGCAGTATTTT,CASSVGRGTDTQYF
TRBJ2-5,14,-,TRBV19,-,TGTGCCAGTAGTGCCATAGGGAGGCAAGAGACCCAGTACTTC,CASSAIGRQETQYF
TRBJ2-7,15,few,TRBV5-1,TRBD1,TGCGCCAGCAGCTCGTTAGGGGGCGATTCCTACGAGCAGTACTTC,CASSSLGGDSYEQYF
TRBJ1-1,15,-,TRBV7-6,-,TGTGCCAGCAGCCTAAACAGGGACCCCAGGACTGAAGCTTTCTTT,CASSLNRDPRTEAFF
TRBJ1-1,16,-,TRBV7-9,-,TGTGCCAGCAGCTCGACACTTACAGGGCTGGGCACTGAAGCTTTCTTT,CASSSTLTGLGTEAFF
TRBJ2-3,15,-,TRBV4-3,TRBD2,TGCGCCAGCAGCCGTATAGCGGGGGGGCCAGATACGCAGTATTTT,CASSRIAGGPDTQYF
TRBJ2-3,14,-,TRBV19,TRBD1,TGTGCCAGTAGGCCGGGACAGACTACAGATACGCAGTATTTT,CASRPGQTTDTQYF
TRBJ1-5,15,few,TRBV5-1,-,TGCGCCAGCAGCCCGTCTGACAGTAGCAATCAGCCCCAGCATTTT,CASSPSDSSNQPQHF